The rows below give T cell receptor beta chains drawn from one sample of a study of cytotoxic CD8 clonotypes in ibrutinib-treated CLL. Repertoires were generated with immunoSEQ multiplex PCR, while TCRdb's copy carries only in-frame clones and drops some. The sample records nearly 300,000 clones, 65% to 85% being singletons. Here the sequenced sample was PBMCs, taken at disease progression, from a patient treated with ibrutinib. The receptors stem from a human donor with chronic lymphocytic leukemia. Each CDR3 is given without its conserved first and last residue. Clone size is stated in some rows and not others, as once, few, many or a class when expanded.

TRBV7-2	-	TRBJ1-2	ASSETPGGSGYGYT
TRBV6-6	-	TRBJ2-5	ASSNRGPETQY
TRBV7-3	-	TRBJ2-1	ASSFHGWAGTGTYNEQF
TRBV7-2	-	TRBJ2-5	ASSSGLRETQY
TRBV5-6	once	TRBJ2-7	ASSTNSYEQY
TRBV7-2	-	TRBJ1-1	ASSPRGQGGGRTEAF
TRBV10-3	-	TRBJ2-2	AISESGTGGTGELF
TRBV7-3	-	TRBJ2-2	ASSEGRVGTGELF
TRBV13	-	TRBJ2-1	ASSQLGTSGGPSDEQF
TRBV29-1	-	TRBJ1-2	SVDVGTNYGYT
TRBV11-2	-	TRBJ1-3	ASSFFFSGNTIY
TRBV11-2	-	TRBJ1-1	ASSFLLGTEAF
TRBV6-6	-	TRBJ2-5	ASSNSDQGGETQY
TRBV20-1	few	TRBJ2-5	SARIFETQY
TRBV5-1	-	TRBJ2-7	ASSPTGVLEQY
TRBV28	-	TRBJ2-3	ASRGWTDTQY
TRBV12-5	once	TRBJ2-1	ASGWTTNEQF
TRBV9	few	TRBJ2-5	ASSVSGKQVTQY
TRBV25-1	once	TRBJ1-6	ATTRDRGNSPLH
TRBV5-1	-	TRBJ2-7	ASSLKGASGRNEQY